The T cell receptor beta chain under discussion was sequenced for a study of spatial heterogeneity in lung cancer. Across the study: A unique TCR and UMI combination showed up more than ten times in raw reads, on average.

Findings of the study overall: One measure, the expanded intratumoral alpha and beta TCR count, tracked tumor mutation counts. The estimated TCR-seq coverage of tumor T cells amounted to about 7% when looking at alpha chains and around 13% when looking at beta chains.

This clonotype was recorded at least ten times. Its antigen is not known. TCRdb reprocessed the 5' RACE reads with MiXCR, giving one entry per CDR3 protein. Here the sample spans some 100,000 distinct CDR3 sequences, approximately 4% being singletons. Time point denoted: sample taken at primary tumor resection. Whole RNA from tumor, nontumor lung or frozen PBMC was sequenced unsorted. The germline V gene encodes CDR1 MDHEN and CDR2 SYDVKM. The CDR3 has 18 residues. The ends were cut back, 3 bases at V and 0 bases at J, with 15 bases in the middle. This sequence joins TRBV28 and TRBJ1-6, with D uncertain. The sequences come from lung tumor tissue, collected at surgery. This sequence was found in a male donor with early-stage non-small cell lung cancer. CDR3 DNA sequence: TGTGCCAGCAGTTTTATTTCTGCACCGAGCTCCTATAATTCACCCCTCCACTTT. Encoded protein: CASSFISAPSSYNSPLHF. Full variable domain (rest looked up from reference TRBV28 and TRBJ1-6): DVKVTQSSRYLVKRTGEKVFLECVQDMDHENMFWYRQDPGLGLRLIYFSYDVKMKEKGDIPEGYSVSREKKERFSLILESASTNQTSMYLCASSFISAPSSYNSPLHFGNGTRLTVT.